The T cell receptor (beta chain) described here comes from a study of neurological immune-mediated disorders. For the sorted libraries, about 970,000 CD4+ or CD8+ T cells were used. Trimming took off 2 bases at V and 7 bases at J, with 9 bases between the two ends. CDR1 is WSHSY and CDR2 is SAAADI in the germline V gene. This CDR3 is built from 13 residues. 5'RACE with 10-nucleotide random UMIs generated the cDNA. Using its own MiXCR run on the 5' RACE reads, TCRdb lists one record per CDR3 protein. The sample lists tens of thousands of distinct CDR3 sequences, 4.8% occurring once. This clonotype was seen at least ten times.

The source is a man aged 18 to 35 in good health. The sequenced material came from CD4+ T cells from blood. V is TRBV10-2 and J is TRBJ1-5; D is undetermined. The CDR3 nucleotides read TGCGCCAGCAGTGAGATTGTGAGGCAGCCCCAGCATTTT. Protein: CASSEIVRQPQHF.